The T cell receptor beta chain under discussion was sequenced for a study of T cells of healthy individuals. This clonotype was counted at least ten times. TCRdb redid the calling of the 5' RACE reads with MiXCR, one entry per CDR3 protein. The sample includes 40,000 to 60,000 distinct CDR3 sequences, about 15% of them seen just once. The sequence derives from a human donor in good health.

The CDR3 region is CSVVGPDNTGELFF. The DNA for the CDR3 is TGCAGCGTTGTCGGGCCAGATAACACCGGGGAGCTGTTTTTT. The genes are TRBV29-1 and TRBJ2-2; no reliable D call. The CDR3 runs to 14 residues. Germline V gene sequence: CDR1 SQVTM, CDR2 ANQGSEA. V lost 4 bases, J lost 2 bases, and 11 bases lay in between.